These T cell receptor beta chains were read from a single sample in a study of blood T cell repertoires in COVID-19. Sequenced by immunoSEQ multiplex PCR; TCRdb stores in-frame clones only, minus some. This table holds roughly 200,000 clones, roughly four fifths found once. Material for sequencing was PBMCs or T cells enriched from blood (not recorded which). Receptors originate from a man aged 40-49 years who had recovered from COVID-19. CDR3s include the opening cysteine and the closing phenylalanine or tryptophan. Clone size is given for some rows only: seen once, a few or many times, or a class if the clone is expanded.

TRBJ1-1 | few | TRBV18 | CASSPGAQLEAFF
TRBJ2-1 | - | TRBV10-3 | CAISGGGTSGTMEQFF
TRBJ2-6 | - | TRBV19 | CASPRGARPNVLTF
TRBJ2-7 | - | TRBV3-1/TRBV3-2 | CASSQPGQGVYEQYF
TRBJ2-3 | - | TRBV5-6 | CASSLGLAGSSDTQYF
TRBJ1-2 | - | TRBV4-1 | CASSQEDRSGYTF
TRBJ2-7 | - | TRBV10-1 | CASSGQGTYEQYF
TRBJ1-1 | - | TRBV24-1 | CATSSLGGTEAFF
TRBJ1-2 | - | TRBV3-1/TRBV3-2 | CASSSHSDRPRYTF
TRBJ1-5 | - | TRBV19 | CASTPGIGQDQPQHF
TRBJ2-2 | - | TRBV7-8 | CASSLQAGLFGELFF
TRBJ1-1 | - | TRBV6-6 | CASTNVGGTEAFF
TRBJ1-2 | - | TRBV5-6 | CASSLFVTGLAAYGYTF
TRBJ1-5 | - | TRBV6-4 | CASGAYRSNQPQHF
TRBJ2-7 | - | TRBV3-1/TRBV3-2 | CASSQVHRGRYEQYF
TRBJ1-6 | - | TRBV4-1 | CASSPGWTRQDNSPLHF
TRBJ2-7 | - | TRBV7-2 | CASSLAVVGLGEQYF
TRBJ1-2 | - | TRBV29-1 | CSVAMGGKSGGYTF
TRBJ2-7 | - | TRBV29-1 | CSPHRDRAYEQYF
TRBJ2-7 | few | TRBV6-5 | CASSYSSSELHRVQYF
TRBJ1-2 | - | TRBV29-1 | CSVEGAGRRGYTF
TRBJ2-1 | - | TRBV5-1 | CASSLAPAGGPREQFF
TRBJ1-2 | - | TRBV24-1 | CATSDPGQGGYGYTF
TRBJ1-2 | - | TRBV7-9 | CASSLGAGF
TRBJ1-2 | - | TRBV12-3/TRBV12-4 | CASKGDYGGYTF
TRBJ2-5 | - | TRBV2 | CASSYTGTYQETQYF
TRBJ1-2 | - | TRBV2 | CASSVTVSPNYGYTF
TRBJ1-1 | once | TRBV15 | CATSRERGGTEAFF
TRBJ1-5 | few | TRBV10-2 | CASSALPNQPQHF
TRBJ2-5 | - | TRBV28 | CASSPATSGEETQYF
TRBJ1-2 | - | TRBV30 | CAWTLKTGVRYGYTF
TRBJ1-5 | - | TRBV19 | CASSPRPTGIGGQPQHF
TRBJ2-7 | few | TRBV18 | CASSSSGNEQYF
TRBJ1-5 | once | TRBV6-5 | CASNTRVRQPQHF
TRBJ2-7 | - | TRBV19 | CASSIVGEGEQYF
TRBJ1-2 | - | TRBV28 | CASSSRDSQGYGYTF
TRBJ1-1 | - | TRBV6-5 | CASRAPDGRTEAFF
TRBJ2-1 | - | TRBV12-3/TRBV12-4 | CASSLPGLQQFF
TRBJ2-3 | once | TRBV7-2 | CASSQQGTSTDTQYF
TRBJ2-3 | - | TRBV5-1 | CASSLGTSGRVGTDTQYF
TRBJ2-5 | - | TRBV18 | CASQETLGRTAQETQYF
TRBJ1-1 | few | TRBV9 | CASSAMTGGTTEAFF
TRBJ2-2 | - | TRBV18 | CASSPQAGGNTGELFF
TRBJ2-7 | few | TRBV10-2 | CASSETGTSGSHEQYF
TRBJ1-2 | - | TRBV18 | CASSPGLSEGYTF
TRBJ1-2 | - | TRBV2 | CASSMTDRAPFGYTF
TRBJ2-7 | few | TRBV10-3 | CAIKNVRGGRYF
TRBJ2-2 | - | TRBV9 | CASSPLTSGKSGELFF
TRBJ1-4 | - | TRBV5-1 | CASRLFLGGTNEKLFF
TRBJ1-5 | - | TRBV3-1/TRBV3-2 | CASSSQQGGSNQPQHF
TRBJ2-1 | - | TRBV30 | CAWERLGLAGGNEQFF
TRBJ1-3 | - | TRBV29-1 | CSVEDLSNTIYF